This TCR beta chain was recovered during a study of cytomegalovirus exposure and HLA in healthy donors. The PCR employed 60 Vbeta primers together with 13 Jbeta primers. Only in-frame clones appear in the TCRdb table, and some are missing; sequencing was by immunoSEQ multiplex PCR. The data hold approximately 190,000 clones, with roughly four fifths observed a single time. As for the donors, each was a healthy bone marrow donor. V was shortened by 0 bases and J by 7 bases, with 11 bases between the two germline ends. Germline loops: CDR1 SGHRS, CDR2 YFSETQ. There are 15 residues in the CDR3. As to this clone: Antigen unknown.

Findings and limits, study-wide: Donors were assumed by presence/absence analyses to have roughly uniform sequencing depth. A later analysis reported that several of the most significant clusters appeared to be linked to common viral pathogens, among them Epstein-Barr virus. The authors later linked a missense DCLRE1C variant to TCR beta V- and J-gene trimming.

Material: PBMCs. The chain combines TRBV5-1 with TRBJ1-6; no reliable D call. This TCR derives from a woman aged 18-35 years in good health and CMV-seronegative. Written as DNA, the CDR3 is TGCGCCAGCAGCTTGGCCCCGTCTGAGAATTCACCCCTCCACTTT. Its protein product is CASSLAPSENSPLHF. The full variable domain, in which reference TRBV5-1 and TRBJ1-6 provide the parts outside the CDR3, is KAGVTQTPRYLIKTRGQQVTLSCSPISGHRSVSWYQQTPGQGLQFLFEYFSETQRNKGNFPGRFSGRQFSNSRSEMNVSTLELGDSALYLCASSLAPSENSPLHFGNGTRLTVT.